One sample yielded the 30 T cell receptor beta chains listed below, sequenced in a study of blood T cell repertoires in COVID-19. Sequencing was performed with immunoSEQ multiplex PCR; in TCRdb, only in-frame clones are kept and a portion is missing. The sample lists 300,000 to 350,000 clones, over 75% occurring once. The sample consisted of PBMCs or T cells enriched from blood (not recorded which). The origin of the receptors is a man aged 25 to 40 who had recovered from COVID-19.

J is TRBJ1-2 and V is TRBV5-6; possibly TRBD1 for D (5 bases). The germline CDR1 and CDR2 sequences are SGHDT and YYEEEE. The CDR3 runs 16 residues. V lost 1 base to trimming and J lost 3 bases, with 16 bases between them. The CDR3, as DNA: TGTGCCAGCAGCTTGTTTACGGGAGGGGCATACTATGGCTACACCTTC. It translates to CASSLFTGGAYYGYTF.

V is TRBV9 and J is TRBJ1-1; 7 bases align to TRBD1. With V trimmed by 4 bases and J by 2 bases, 11 bases remained unmatched. Germline values: CDR1 SGDLS, CDR2 YYNGEE. The CDR3 has 16 residues. CDR3 amino acids: CASSYDRDRDNTEAFF. The CDR3, as DNA: TGTGCCAGCAGCTATGACCGAGACAGGGACAACACTGAAGCTTTCTTT. Full variable domain (missing parts from reference TRBV9 and TRBJ1-1): DSGVTQTPKHLITATGQRVTLRCSPRSGDLSVYWYQQSLDQGLQFLIQYYNGEERAKGNILERFSAQQFPDLHSELNLSSLELGDSALYFCASSYDRDRDNTEAFFGQGTRLTVV.

This clone was observed a few times. V gene TRBV7-9 combines with J gene TRBJ1-2; D is ambiguous. The CDR3 has 13 residues. Trimming stripped 0 bases from V and 8 bases from J, with 10 bases between. Germline V CDR1 and CDR2: SEHNR, FQNEAQ (reference sequence). CDR3 DNA sequence: TGTGCCAGCAGCTTAGCAGGGCGGGGAGGCTACACCTTC. Protein sequence: CASSLAGRGGYTF.

The chain carries TRBV7-6 and TRBJ2-1, with a weak D call TRBD1 (7 bases). In germline, CDR1 is SGHVS, CDR2 FNYEAQ. This CDR3 is 17 amino acids long. V lost 4 bases, J lost 7 bases, and 23 bases lay in between. Here the CDR3 reads CASSYPVAGGDRNEQFF. The CDR3 bases are TGTGCCAGCAGCTACCCGGTAGCTGGCGGGGACAGAAATGAGCAGTTCTTC.

The chain combines TRBV7-8 with TRBJ2-2; 7 nucleotides agree with TRBD2. Germline CDR1 reads SGHVS; CDR2 reads FQNEAQ. CDR3 length: 19 amino acids. V shed 0 bases and J 2 bases; nucleotides not matched to a gene: 12. The CDR3 loop reads CASSLARGAGRYNTGELFF. CDR3 DNA: TGTGCCAGCAGCTTAGCTCGTGGAGCGGGGAGATATAACACCGGGGAGCTGTTTTTT. The entire variable domain, with the rest obtained from reference TRBV7-8 and TRBJ2-2, is as follows: GAGVSQSPRYKVAKRGQDVALRCDPISGHVSLFWYQQALGQGPEFLTYFQNEAQLDKSGLPSDRFFAERPEGSVSTLKIQRTQQEDSAVYLCASSLARGAGRYNTGELFFGEGSRLTVL.

V is TRBV7-2 and J is TRBJ2-3; D perhaps matches TRBD2 (6 bases). V was clipped by 3 bases and J by 2 bases, with 15 bases between them. This CDR3 spans 16 amino acids. CDR1 and CDR2 (germline): SGHTA, FQGNSA. CDR3 nucleotides: TGTGCCAGCAGCTTTCGAGGCGGGGACCTCACAGATACGCAGTATTTT. Translated, it gives CASSFRGGDLTDTQYF.

The chain is built from TRBV25-1 and TRBJ1-3; D might be TRBD1 (5 bases). Trimming cost V 7 bases and J 2 bases, with 12 bases left between them. Germline CDR1 is MGHDK and CDR2 is SYGVNS. The CDR3 sequence is 14 residues long. CDR3 protein: CASTPRTTGNTIYF. CDR3 bases: TGTGCCAGCACCCCAAGGACAACTGGAAACACCATATATTTT. The whole variable domain, remainder taken from reference TRBV25-1 and TRBJ1-3, is EADIYQTPRYLVIGTGKKITLECSQTMGHDKMYWYQQDPGMELHLIHYSYGVNSTEKGDLSSESTVSRIRTEHFPLTLESARPSHTSQYLCASTPRTTGNTIYFGEGSWLTVV.

The CDR3 region is CASKPTGGIYGYTF. The CDR3 nucleotides are TGTGCCAGCAAGCCGACAGGGGGTATCTATGGCTACACCTTC. The J gene is TRBJ1-2, the V gene TRBV9, with 9 bases that match TRBD1. The germline V gene has CDR1 SGDLS and CDR2 YYNGEE. The CDR3 length is 14 residues. J lost 4 bases, V lost 6 bases, and 7 bases had no gene match. Looking up the rest from reference TRBV9 and TRBJ1-2 gives the full variable domain: DSGVTQTPKHLITATGQRVTLRCSPRSGDLSVYWYQQSLDQGLQFLIQYYNGEERAKGNILERFSAQQFPDLHSELNLSSLELGDSALYFCASKPTGGIYGYTFGSGTRLTVV.

The chain recombines TRBV11-2 with TRBJ1-6, with D possibly TRBD1 on 6 matching bases. The CDR3 has 16 residues. From germline, CDR1 is SGHAT and CDR2 FQNNGV. Trimming cost V 1 base and J 5 bases, with 12 bases left between them. Here the CDR3 reads CASSLAGQLDNSPLHF. The CDR3, as DNA: TGTGCCAGCAGCTTAGCCGGACAGCTAGATAATTCACCCCTCCACTTT.

The V and J genes are TRBV30 and TRBJ2-5, with D possibly TRBD2 on 7 matching bases. From germline, CDR1 is GTSNPN and CDR2 SVGIG (reference sequence). There are 13 residues in the CDR3. Trimming removed 4 bases from V and 5 bases from J, with 14 bases in between. CDR3 in amino acids: CAWMGGALETQYF. DNA for the CDR3: TGTGCCTGGATGGGGGGGGCCTTGGAGACCCAGTACTTC.

Details on this clone: Compared with germline, one end of the junction differs, possibly owing to a read error. The chain uses TRBV7-7 and TRBJ2-5; 8 bases are shared with TRBD1. CDR3 length: 15 amino acids. Germline V gene data show CDR1 as SSHAT and CDR2 as FNYEAQ (reference sequence). The CDR3 nucleotides are TGTGCTAGCAGCTTAGGAGGGACAGGACAAGAGACCCAGTACTTC. Protein: CASSLGGTGQETQYF.

CDR3 loop: CASSIPGNTEAFF. The DNA of the CDR3 is TGTGCCAGTAGTATCCCGGGGAACACTGAAGCTTTCTTT. V and J are TRBV19 and TRBJ1-1, with no clear D. CDR3 length: 13 residues. Trimming cost V 3 bases and J 1 base, with 6 bases left between them. Germline CDR1 is LNHDA and CDR2 is SQIVND (reference sequence).

This chain links TRBV30 with TRBJ1-2, with D possibly being TRBD1 (6 bases). V was trimmed by 8 bases and J by 6 bases, leaving 22 bases between them. Looked up from germline, CDR1 is GTSNPN and CDR2 is SVGIG (reference sequence). This CDR3 region has 14 residues. CDR3 sequence reads: CAGPGGRVRHGYTF. The CDR3 DNA is TGTGCCGGCCCGGGGGGCAGGGTTCGCCATGGCTACACCTTC.

The gene calls are TRBV6-5 and TRBJ1-2; D not resolved. There are 13 residues in the CDR3. Germline values: CDR1 MNHEY, CDR2 SVGAGI. V lost 4 bases to trimming and J lost 2 bases, with 8 bases between them. This CDR3 is CASSWESNYGYTF. DNA of the CDR3: TGTGCCAGCAGTTGGGAGTCCAACTATGGCTACACCTTC.

The chain links TRBV6-5 to TRBJ1-5; D possibly corresponds to TRBD1 (6 bases). CDR3 size: 15 residues. Germline CDR1 reads MNHEY; CDR2 reads SVGAGI. Trimming took off 6 bases at V and 0 bases at J, with 12 bases between the two ends. The CDR3: CASRVQGNSNQPQHF. The CDR3 DNA reads TGTGCCAGCAGGGTACAGGGTAATAGCAATCAGCCCCAGCATTTT.

This chain uses TRBV7-2 with TRBJ1-2; 9 nucleotides align to TRBD1. From germline, CDR1 is SGHTA and CDR2 FQGNSA. CDR3 length: 15 amino acids. Germline trimming cut 0 bases from V and 7 bases from J; bases unmatched to any gene: 6. The CDR3, as DNA: TGTGCCAGCAGCTTAGCGGGACAGGGTGTGAGTGGCTACACCTTC. Protein: CASSLAGQGVSGYTF. The variable domain in full, with the rest retrieved from reference TRBV7-2 and TRBJ1-2, is GAGVSQSPSNKVTEKGKDVELRCDPISGHTALYWYRQSLGQGLEFLIYFQGNSAPDKSGLPSDRFSAERTGGSVSTLTIQRTQQEDSAVYLCASSLAGQGVSGYTFGSGTRLTVV.

The chain uses TRBV18 and TRBJ2-7; 10 bases align to TRBD1. The CDR3 has 15 residues. V gave up 2 bases and J gave up 3 bases; unmatched junction bases: 4. From germline, CDR1 is KGHSH and CDR2 LQKENI. In DNA, the CDR3 is TGTGCCAGCTCACCATCGGGACAGGGGTTCTACGAGCAGTACTTC. Translated, it gives CASSPSGQGFYEQYF.

V is TRBV19 and J is TRBJ2-5; perhaps TRBD1 as D (6 bases). This CDR3 region has 14 residues. V shed 2 bases and J shed 8 bases, with 15 bases lying between them. CDR1 is LNHDA and CDR2 is SQIVND in the germline V gene (reference sequence). CDR3 DNA sequence: TGTGCCAGTAGTATATCCACCCCGGACAGCACCCAGTACTTC. Residues: CASSISTPDSTQYF.

The J gene is TRBJ1-2, the V gene TRBV6-1; 8 positions match TRBD1. The CDR3 loop spans 16 amino acids. V dropped 3 bases and J dropped 7; count of bases not matched to a gene: 13. CDR1 and CDR2 from the germline V gene are MNHNS and SASEGT. For the CDR3, the DNA is TGTGCCAGCAGTGAGGCTAGGACAGGGCCATTGAGTGGCTACACCTTC. Translating gives CASSEARTGPLSGYTF.

J is TRBJ1-3 and V is TRBV7-6; TRBD1 matches at 8 bases. With V trimmed by 2 bases and J by 3 bases, 12 bases remained unmatched. The CDR3 covers 18 residues. The germline V gene encodes CDR1 SGHVS and CDR2 FNYEAQ. The CDR3 coding sequence is TGTGCCAGCAGCTTAATGTCGGGGCAGGGGGCGCATGGAAACACCATATATTTT. Amino acids: CASSLMSGQGAHGNTIYF.

This clone has a single count. The chain recombines TRBV18 with TRBJ1-1; 7 bases align to TRBD1. The J segment lost 8 bases and the V segment lost 2 bases, leaving 2 bases of the junction unmatched. This CDR3 is 12 amino acids long. CDR1 and CDR2 (germline): KGHSH, LQKENI. CDR3 sequence reads: CASSPGQEEAFF. Written as DNA, the CDR3 is TGTGCCAGCTCACCAGGACAGGAAGAAGCTTTCTTT.

This chain joins TRBV19 and TRBJ2-3; 7 positions agree with TRBD2. The CDR3 loop spans 15 amino acids. Losses at the gene ends were 6 bases for V and 1 base for J; bases not matched to a gene: 7. CDR1 LNHDA and CDR2 SQIVND come from the germline V gene (reference sequence). The CDR3 region is CASSPGTTRTDTQYF. As DNA, the CDR3 is TGTGCCAGTAGCCCTGGGACTACTCGCACAGATACGCAGTATTTT. The whole variable domain, remainder taken from reference TRBV19 and TRBJ2-3, is DGGITQSPKYLFRKEGQNVTLSCEQNLNHDAMYWYRQDPGQGLRLIYYSQIVNDFQKGDIAEGYSVSREKKESFPLTVTSAQKNPTAFYLCASSPGTTRTDTQYFGPGTRLTVL.

V usage is TRBV7-2 and J usage is TRBJ1-1, with a tentative D call TRBD1 (5 bases). The CDR3 runs to 13 residues. Germline lookup yields CDR1 SGHTA and CDR2 FQGNSA. Between the trimmed V and J ends, which lost 5 bases and 1 base, there was a span of 8 bases. CDR3 loop: CASSVTGNTEAFF. The CDR3 nucleotides read TGTGCCAGCAGCGTAACAGGGAACACTGAAGCTTTCTTT.

The chain employs TRBV5-1 and TRBJ1-2, with 10 nucleotides matching TRBD1. The CDR3 has 15 amino acids. V gave up 3 bases and J gave up 7 bases; unmatched junction bases: 9. The germline V gene encodes CDR1 SGHRS and CDR2 YFSETQ. CDR3 protein: CASSWGTGDSGGYTF. CDR3 DNA: TGCGCCAGCAGCTGGGGGACAGGGGATTCGGGTGGCTACACCTTC. Full variable domain (remainder filled in from reference TRBV5-1 and TRBJ1-2): KAGVTQTPRYLIKTRGQQVTLSCSPISGHRSVSWYQQTPGQGLQFLFEYFSETQRNKGNFPGRFSGRQFSNSRSEMNVSTLELGDSALYLCASSWGTGDSGGYTFGSGTRLTVV.

The CDR3 DNA is TGTGCCAGCAGCTTGGAGGGACACTTCCCGGGAGGGCCCCAGCATTTT. Protein: CASSLEGHFPGGPQHF. The rearrangement links TRBV5-5 to TRBJ1-5, with TRBD1 as a possible D gene (6 bases). Germline values: CDR1 SGHKS, CDR2 YYEKEE (reference sequence). V lost 0 bases to trimming and J lost 9 bases, with 19 bases between them. The CDR3 covers 16 residues. The whole variable domain, remainder taken from reference TRBV5-5 and TRBJ1-5, is DAGVTQSPTHLIKTRGQQVTLRCSPISGHKSVSWYQQVLGQGPQFIFQYYEKEERGRGNFPDRFSARQFPNYSSELNVNALLLGDSALYLCASSLEGHFPGGPQHFGDGTRLSIL.

J is TRBJ2-1 and V is TRBV6-5, with TRBD2 as a possible D gene (5 bases). Germline assignment: CDR1 MNHEY and CDR2 SVGAGI. Trimming took 6 bases from V and 9 from J, leaving 15 bases between them. The CDR3 runs to 13 residues. CDR3 protein: CASSYGLFGEQFF. The CDR3 nucleotides read TGTGCCAGCAGCTATGGACTTTTCGGTGAGCAGTTCTTC.

This clone turned up a few times. The chain has TRBV30 and TRBJ2-1, with 7 nucleotides matching TRBD2. The germline gives CDR1 GTSNPN, CDR2 SVGIG (reference sequence). CDR3 size: 15 residues. J gave up 3 bases and V 3 bases, and 8 bases lay outside the gene matches. CDR3 region: CAWRKAGRIYNEQFF. CDR3 DNA: TGTGCCTGGAGAAAAGCGGGGCGGATCTACAATGAGCAGTTCTTC.

This clone was seen more than once but under ten times. The chain is built from TRBV21-1 and TRBJ1-6; the D call of TRBD1 is as the table states it, not checked on the DNA. TRBV21-1 represents a pseudogene. This CDR3 region has 15 residues. The CDR3 region is CASSKEGWGRSPLHF. The CDR3 nucleotides are TGTGCCAGCAGCAAAGAAGGTTGGGGCCGCTCACCCCTCCACTTT.

The chain is built from TRBV6-1 and TRBJ1-2; 7 bases are a match to TRBD1. From germline, CDR1 is MNHNS and CDR2 SASEGT. J was trimmed by 5 bases and V by 2 bases; bases with no gene match: 8. This CDR3 comprises 15 residues. CDR3 nucleotide sequence: TGTGCCAGCAGTGAATCGGACAGGAGATATTATGGCTACACCTTC. Translated: CASSESDRRYYGYTF.

The CDR3 loop is CASSTVDRFHNEQFF. In DNA form, the CDR3 reads TGTGCCAGCAGCACCGTAGACAGATTTCACAATGAGCAGTTCTTC. The gene calls are TRBV7-9 and TRBJ2-1, with D tentatively TRBD1 (5 bases). This CDR3 is built from 15 residues. The germline gives CDR1 SEHNR, CDR2 FQNEAQ (reference sequence). Trimming left V 5 bases short and J 5 bases short, with 16 bases between.